The following is a T cell receptor beta chain sequence with its context. TCRdb redid the calling of the RT-PCR reads with MiXCR, one entry per CDR3 protein. The sample comprises approximately 160,000 distinct CDR3 sequences, more than 20% of which are singletons, and 25% to 30% rests with the top ten. The data derive from a study of patients and donors after allogeneic stem cell transplantation. The CDR3 totals 14 residues. With 11 bases removed from V and 3 bases from J, the gap between germline ends came to 19 bases. Per germline, CDR1 MNHNS and CDR2 SASEGT. This sequence was found in a human donor who was either an allogeneic HSCT recipient or a stem cell or donor lymphocyte infusion donor (not recorded which). It is not recorded whose cells these are; they may come from a transplant donor. The chain links TRBV6-1 to TRBJ1-2; perhaps TRBD1 as D (5 bases). Sequencing was carried out using blood, either unsorted or a sorted T cell fraction (not recorded which). This CDR3 is CAGRPGRGDYGYTF. Here the CDR3 DNA reads TGTGCCGGCCGACCGGGACGCGGGGACTATGGCTACACCTTC.